This T cell receptor beta chain was sequenced for a study of T cell responses to AZD1222 COVID-19 vaccine. Findings and caveats of the study: A mostly white British donor set with more females was recruited, and clonal diversity was possibly underestimated.

Germline V CDR1 and CDR2: MNHEY, SMNVEV (reference sequence). Trimming shortened V by 6 bases and J by 3 bases, and 6 bases separated the two germline ends. The CDR3 covers 12 residues. Note on this clone: Antigen unknown.

Repertoires were generated with immunoSEQ multiplex PCR, while TCRdb's copy carries only in-frame clones and drops some. The sample shows 95,000 to 110,000 clones, 80% to 90% of them seen only once. The chain is built from TRBV27 and TRBJ1-5; D is unresolved. The sequenced sample was peripheral blood, obtained on day 0 of AZD1222 vaccination. The TCR comes from an adult in good health. The CDR3 here is CASSRINQPQHF. CDR3 coding DNA: TGTGCCAGCAGCCGGATCAATCAGCCCCAGCATTTT.